This record covers a single T cell receptor (beta chain). The identical CDR3 is also encoded by other nucleotide sequences in the sample. The entry originates in a study of blood T cell repertoires in COVID-19. Study-level background: Both acute and convalescent COVID-19 samples were obtained from the United States, Italy and Spain. The cDNA or gDNA used as material had been derived from T cells, B-cell-depleted T cells, or PBMCs.

Germline V gene lookup returns CDR1 SGHTA and CDR2 FQGTGA. J gave up 4 bases and V 4 bases, and 5 bases lay outside the gene matches. The length of the CDR3 is 14 residues. In the authors' workflow: Nucleated cell number was recorded as an estimate derived from reference gene primer amplification. Some clones are missing from TCRdb's copy, which holds only in-frame ones; the method was immunoSEQ multiplex PCR. V and J calls and clone size are copied from that table; D and trimming were computed from the DNA. This table holds 56,000 or so clones, around 84% found once. The chain combines TRBV7-3 with TRBJ1-1, with TRBD1 identical over 8 bases. The material sequenced was peripheral blood. The TCR comes from a woman aged 80 or older with acute or convalescent COVID-19. CDR3 in amino acids: CASSSGTGSTEAFF. The CDR3 nucleotides are TGTGCCAGCAGCTCCGGGACAGGATCCACTGAAGCTTTCTTT.